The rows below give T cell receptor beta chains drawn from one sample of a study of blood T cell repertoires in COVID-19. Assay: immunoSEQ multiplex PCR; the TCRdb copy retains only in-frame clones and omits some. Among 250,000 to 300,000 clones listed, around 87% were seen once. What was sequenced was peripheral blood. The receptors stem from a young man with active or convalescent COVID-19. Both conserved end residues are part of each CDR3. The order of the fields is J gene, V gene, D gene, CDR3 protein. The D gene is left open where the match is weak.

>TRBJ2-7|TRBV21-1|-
CASSKVQGYYEQYF
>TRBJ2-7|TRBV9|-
CASSASGRSSYEQYF
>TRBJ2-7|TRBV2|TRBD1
CASRDPLIRGPVSYEQYF
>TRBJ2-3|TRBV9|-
CASSVVAVSTDTQYF
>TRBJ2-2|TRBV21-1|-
CASSLGGPRPGELFF
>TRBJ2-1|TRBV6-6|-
CASSYRGGITNEQFF
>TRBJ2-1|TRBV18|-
CASSPIRDNNNEQFF
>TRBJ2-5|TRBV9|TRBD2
CASSVGGSGMFRETQYF
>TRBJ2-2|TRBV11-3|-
CASSLGWTINTGELFF
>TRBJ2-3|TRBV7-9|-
CASSFMGAPTDTQYF
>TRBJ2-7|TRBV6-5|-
CASSFRERHEQYF
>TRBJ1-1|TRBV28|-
CASTQRGSEAFF
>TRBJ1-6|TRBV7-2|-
CASSLAGTLDSPLHF
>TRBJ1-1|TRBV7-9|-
CASSLDPGMNTEAFF
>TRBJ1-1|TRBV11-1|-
CASSLRVRTSTEAFF
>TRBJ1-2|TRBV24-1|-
CATSDSPQGYGYTF
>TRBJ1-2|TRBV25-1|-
CASSEFTGRDYGYTF
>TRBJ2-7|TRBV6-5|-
CASSPNGATYEQYF
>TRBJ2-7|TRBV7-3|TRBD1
CASSWGQGEGYEQYF
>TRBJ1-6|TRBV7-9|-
CASSLAGLNSPLHF
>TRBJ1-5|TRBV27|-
CAVGGPSNQPQHF
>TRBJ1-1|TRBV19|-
CASSIASGNTEAFF
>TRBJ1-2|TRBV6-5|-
CASSQTGGVYGYTF
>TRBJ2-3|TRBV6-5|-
CASSPTGFTDTQYF
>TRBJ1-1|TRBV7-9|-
CASSSRSDTEAFF
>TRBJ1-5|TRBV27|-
CASSHQPFPGGQPQHF
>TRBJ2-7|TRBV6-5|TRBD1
CASSSRDRRGEQYF
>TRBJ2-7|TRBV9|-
CASSEDSGNHEQYF
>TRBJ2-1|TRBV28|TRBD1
CASSSRDSSYNEQFF
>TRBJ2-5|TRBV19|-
CASSMVWGGQETQYF
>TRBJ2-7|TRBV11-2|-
CASRLYYEQYF
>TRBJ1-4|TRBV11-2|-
CASSLGVAPWNEKLFF
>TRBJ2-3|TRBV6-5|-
CASEMLISSTDTQYF
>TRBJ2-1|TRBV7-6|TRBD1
CASSLRTGGPGEQFF
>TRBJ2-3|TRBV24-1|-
CATSDFRLQYF
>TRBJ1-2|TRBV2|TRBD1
CASSEGTGGGIRGYTF
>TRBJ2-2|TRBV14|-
CASSNLQGLTNTGELFF
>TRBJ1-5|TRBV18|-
CASSPGGGEPQHF
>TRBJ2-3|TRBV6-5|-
CASTPAGTPDTQYF
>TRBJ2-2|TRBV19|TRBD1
CASSTQGAGGTGELFF
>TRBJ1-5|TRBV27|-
CASSRGLDGNQPQHF
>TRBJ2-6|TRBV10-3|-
CAILQFGGTGANVLTF
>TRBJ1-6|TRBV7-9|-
CASSQDRISSYNSPLHF
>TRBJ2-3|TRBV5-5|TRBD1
CASSIGTGFPDTQYF
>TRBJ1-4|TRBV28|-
CASSASLRRATNEKLFF
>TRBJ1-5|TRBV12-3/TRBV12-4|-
CASSSPPQPQHF
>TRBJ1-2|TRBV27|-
CASSPLRGPNYGYTF
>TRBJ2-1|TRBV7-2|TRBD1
CASSPQKTGADEQFF
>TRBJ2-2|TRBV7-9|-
CASSFLTGATGELFF
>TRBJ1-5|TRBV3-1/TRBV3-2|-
CASSQDGAALGYNQPQHF
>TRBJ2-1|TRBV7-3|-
CASSSSAARGGEQFF
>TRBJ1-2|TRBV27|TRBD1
CASSKETGRNGYTF
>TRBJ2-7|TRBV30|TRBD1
CAWSQTGTGVYEQYF
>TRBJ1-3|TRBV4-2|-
CASSQAQTVSGNTIYF